Listed below are T cell receptor beta chains from one sample, sequenced in a study of CD8+ T cells in alopecia areata. Clones were read by immunoSEQ multiplex PCR, and TCRdb kept only the in-frame ones, dropping some. The table records some 170,000 clones, about 72% of them present only once. The material was CD8+ T cells sorted from blood, obtained at week 0. These receptor sequences come from a human donor with alopecia areata. Each CDR3 is given with its conserved first and last residue. Each record gives: clone size, V gene, D gene, J gene, CDR3 protein, CDR3 DNA. D genes are given only for firm matches. Not every row has a clone size; where given, it reads once, few, many or a size class.

.,TRBV5-1,.,TRBJ1-1,CASGETANTEAFF,TGCGCCAGTGGGGAAACAGCGAACACTGAAGCTTTCTTT
few,TRBV29-1,.,TRBJ1-2,CSVEHRVKDGYTF,TGCAGCGTTGAACACAGGGTCAAGGACGGCTACACCTTC
.,TRBV29-1,.,TRBJ2-1,CSVESTGREYNEQFF,TGCAGCGTAGAGTCTACAGGGAGGGAGTACAATGAGCAGTTCTTC
few,TRBV9,TRBD2,TRBJ2-3,CASSVALAGRDTQYF,TGTGCCAGCAGCGTAGCGCTAGCGGGGAGGGATACGCAGTATTTT
.,TRBV12-5,.,TRBJ1-1,CASGLVLGVNTEAFF,TGTGCTAGTGGTTTGGTCCTTGGGGTGAACACTGAAGCTTTCTTT
.,TRBV6-5,.,TRBJ1-6,CASSYQNVGNSPLHF,TGTGCCAGCAGTTACCAAAATGTGGGTAATTCACCCCTCCACTTT
.,TRBV15,.,TRBJ1-3,CATTSGNTIYF,TGTGCCACCACCTCTGGAAACACCATATATTTT
.,TRBV2,.,TRBJ2-2,CASRVNTGELFF,TGTGCCAGCAGGGTTAACACCGGGGAGCTGTTTTTT
.,TRBV6-5,TRBD1,TRBJ1-1,CASSPGQGNTEAFF,TGTGCCAGCAGTCCGGGACAGGGGAACACTGAAGCTTTCTTT
few,TRBV7-9,.,TRBJ2-1,CASSLANNEQFF,TGTGCCAGCAGCTTAGCAAACAATGAGCAGTTCTTC
.,TRBV11-2,TRBD1,TRBJ2-2,CASQTGGHGELFF,TGTGCCAGCCAGACAGGGGGTCACGGGGAGCTGTTTTTT
.,TRBV7-7,.,TRBJ2-5,CASTEGTAQETQYF,TGTGCTAGCACCGAAGGGACGGCCCAAGAGACCCAGTACTTC
.,TRBV4-1,TRBD1,TRBJ1-1,CASRGQVNTEAFF,TGCGCCAGTAGGGGACAGGTGAACACTGAAGCTTTCTTT
.,TRBV2,.,TRBJ2-6,CASISPRSGANVLTF,TGTGCCAGCATTTCACCCCGCTCTGGGGCCAACGTCCTGACTTTC
once,TRBV2,.,TRBJ2-5,CASIESAETQYF,TGTGCCAGCATTGAGTCGGCAGAGACCCAGTACTTC
.,TRBV13,.,TRBJ2-2,CASSLGGGTGELFF,TGTGCCAGCAGCTTAGGCGGGGGCACCGGGGAGCTGTTTTTT
many,TRBV15,.,TRBJ1-2,CATSRDLGPTYGYTF,TGTGCCACCAGCAGAGATTTGGGGCCGACCTATGGCTACACCTTC
.,TRBV7-9,.,TRBJ2-7,CASSLVGVIYEQYF,TGTGCCAGCAGCTTAGTGGGGGTCATCTACGAGCAGTACTTC
.,TRBV5-1,.,TRBJ2-7,CASSLGEYEQYF,TGCGCCAGCAGCTTGGGAGAATACGAGCAGTACTTC
.,TRBV5-6,.,TRBJ2-5,CASSPGPGEITGETQYF,TGTGCCAGCAGCCCGGGACCCGGGGAGATAACCGGAGAGACCCAGTACTTC
.,TRBV12-5,TRBD2,TRBJ2-3,CASGFVTGRLAGATSTDTQYF,TGTGCTAGTGGTTTCGTTACCGGGAGGCTAGCGGGGGCCACTAGCACAGATACGCAGTATTTT
.,TRBV6-4,TRBD2,TRBJ2-3,CASSAILAGESTDTQYF,TGTGCCAGCAGTGCCATACTAGCGGGGGAAAGCACAGATACGCAGTATTTT
.,TRBV7-9,TRBD1,TRBJ2-3,CASSLRLGTGTDTQYF,TGTGCCAGCAGCTTAAGGTTGGGGACAGGCACAGATACGCAGTATTTT
.,TRBV6-1,.,TRBJ2-4,CASSEPVLAKNIQYF,TGTGCCAGCAGTGAACCGGTTCTAGCCAAAAACATTCAGTACTTC
.,TRBV19,.,TRBJ2-1,CASSEGAIEQFF,TGTGCCAGTTCGGAGGGGGCCATTGAGCAGTTCTTC
.,TRBV19,.,TRBJ2-3,CASSIPPTGGRDTQYF,TGTGCCAGTAGTATCCCACCCACGGGTGGCAGGGATACGCAGTATTTT
.,TRBV13,.,TRBJ1-2,CASSPGKGSTLGYTF,TGTGCCAGCAGCCCCGGGAAGGGAAGCACCCTGGGCTACACCTTC
.,TRBV30,.,TRBJ2-3,CAWARTDTQYF,TGTGCCTGGGCCCGTACAGATACGCAGTATTTT
.,TRBV28,TRBD2,TRBJ2-5,CASSLSSGGTETQYF,TGTGCCAGCAGTTTGTCTAGCGGGGGTACGGAGACCCAGTACTTC
.,TRBV2,.,TRBJ2-7,CASSGLDSYEQYF,TGTGCCAGCAGCGGACTCGACTCCTACGAGCAGTACTTC
.,TRBV30,.,TRBJ2-2,CAWSAGQELFF,TGTGCCTGGAGTGCGGGACAGGAGCTGTTTTTT